Included here is one T cell receptor (beta chain) sequence, with context. Its antigen remains unknown. Other nucleotide sequences in the sample specify the same CDR3. Germline-derived CDR1 and CDR2 are KGHSH and LQKENI. The CDR3 is 13 amino acids. V was clipped by 3 bases and J by 2 bases, with 7 bases between them. These data are taken from a study of persistence of HIV-infected CD4 T cells. Stimulation used around 9.1 ug/mL lysate from CMV-infected fibroblasts. Memory cells lacking CD40L and CD69 with high CD45RO were sorted. The libraries were made with immunoSEQ version 4 in survey mode. The repertoire was sequenced with immunoSEQ multiplex PCR; TCRdb's copy has only in-frame clones and lacks some. In the table there are about 33,000 clones, around four fifths of which are singletons. Study outcomes and limitations: TCRbeta richness was lower in CMV- and Gag-responding cells than in anti-CD3/anti-CD28-responding cells.

This clonotype was sampled from an adult man with HIV who was CMV-seropositive. This specimen was CD4+ T cells sorted from PBMCs after roughly 18-hour stimulation, taken from a patient who received antiretroviral therapy. V gene TRBV18 combines with J gene TRBJ2-5; D perhaps matches TRBD1 (6 bases). The CDR3 bases are TGTGCCAGCTCACCGGGACAACAAGAGACCCAGTACTTC. Protein: CASSPGQQETQYF.